Sequencing of this T cell receptor beta chain was carried out in a study of blood T cell repertoires in COVID-19. Germline V gene sequence: CDR1 MNHNS, CDR2 SASEGT. The CDR3 length is 15 residues. Germline trimming cut 1 base from V and 5 bases from J; bases unmatched to any gene: 6. The data were produced by immunoSEQ multiplex PCR, yet TCRdb's version contains in-frame clones alone and is incomplete. The sample includes tens of thousands of clones, over 70% seen only once; the top ten take approximately 30%. This chain connects TRBV6-1 to TRBJ2-3, with 7 bases matching TRBD2. The TCR originated in a man of 80 years or more with active or convalescent COVID-19. Sequencing was performed on peripheral blood. The CDR3: CASSEVIGGRDTQYF. In DNA, the CDR3 is TGTGCCAGCAGTGAAGTTATCGGGGGGAGAGATACGCAGTATTTT.